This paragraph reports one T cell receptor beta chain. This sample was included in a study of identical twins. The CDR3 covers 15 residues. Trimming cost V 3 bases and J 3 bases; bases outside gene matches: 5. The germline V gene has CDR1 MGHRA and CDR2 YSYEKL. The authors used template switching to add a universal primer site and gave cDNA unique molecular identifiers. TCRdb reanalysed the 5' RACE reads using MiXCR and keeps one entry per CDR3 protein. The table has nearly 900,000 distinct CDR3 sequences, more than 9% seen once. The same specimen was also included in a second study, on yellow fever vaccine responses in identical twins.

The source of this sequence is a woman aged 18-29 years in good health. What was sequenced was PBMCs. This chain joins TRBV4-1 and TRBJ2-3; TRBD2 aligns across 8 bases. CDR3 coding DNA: TGCGCCAGCAGCCACCCTGGCGGGGGGACAGATACGCAGTATTTT. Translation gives CASSHPGGGTDTQYF.